The 20 T cell receptor beta chains below come from one sample, sequenced in a study of blood T cell repertoires in COVID-19. Sequencing was performed with immunoSEQ multiplex PCR; in TCRdb, only in-frame clones are kept and a portion is missing. The repertoire holds roughly 43,000 clones, with 69% as singletons. Material: peripheral blood. All receptors come from a man at least 80 years old with acute or convalescent COVID-19.

This clone was recorded a few times. V and J are TRBV28 and TRBJ1-5; D is uncertain. The CDR3 has 16 residues. CDR1 and CDR2 from the germline V gene are MDHEN and SYDVKM. The ends were cut back, 6 bases at V and 0 bases at J, with 15 bases in the middle. The CDR3 DNA sequence: TGTGCCAGCAGCCCCTCGGGGAGAAATAGCAATCAGCCCCAGCATTTT. Translated, it gives CASSPSGRNSNQPQHF.

This clone was counted a few times. The chain combines TRBV27 with TRBJ2-2; possibly TRBD2 for D (5 bases). This CDR3 is 14 amino acids long. V was trimmed by 2 bases and J by 7 bases, leaving 11 bases between them. CDR1 and CDR2 from the germline V gene are MNHEY and SMNVEV (reference sequence). Here the CDR3 reads CASSLGTSIGELFF. CDR3 DNA: TGTGCCAGCAGTTTAGGCACTAGTATCGGGGAGCTGTTTTTT.

V and J are TRBV19 and TRBJ1-5, with 10 nucleotides matching TRBD1. V lost 6 bases and J lost 7; bases outside the gene matches: 9. The CDR3 runs 15 residues. Germline values: CDR1 LNHDA, CDR2 SQIVND (reference sequence). The CDR3 sequence: CASSETGGAGQPQHF. In DNA, the CDR3 is TGTGCCAGTAGCGAGACAGGGGGCGCGGGGCAGCCCCAGCATTTT.

The V and J genes are TRBV12-3 or TRBV12-4 and TRBJ1-1, with a tentative D call TRBD1 (5 bases). The CDR3 loop spans 13 amino acids. The V end was cut by 4 bases, the J end by 10 bases, with 16 bases between. The CDR3 loop is CASSWDPTGVAFF. DNA of the CDR3: TGTGCCAGCAGTTGGGACCCTACGGGGGTAGCTTTCTTT.

This clone was seen a few times. This chain connects TRBV4-1 to TRBJ2-1; TRBD2 might be the D (5 bases). From germline, CDR1 is MGHRA and CDR2 YSYEKL. The V gene lost 4 bases and the J gene lost 2 bases, with 15 bases spanning the gap. The CDR3 length is 16 residues. CDR3 amino acids: CASSPIALWAYNEQFF. CDR3 in DNA: TGCGCCAGCAGCCCCATAGCGCTCTGGGCCTACAATGAGCAGTTCTTC.

This clone has a count of ten or more. This rearrangement joins TRBV6-5 to TRBJ1-5, with 8 bases matching TRBD1. CDR3 length equals 15 residues. Germline CDR1 is MNHEY and CDR2 is SVGAGI. Trimming cost V 6 bases and J 6 bases; bases outside gene matches: 10. CDR3 sequence (DNA): TGTGCCAGCAGGGATGGCGGGACAGGTGGTCAGCCCCAGCATTTT. It specifies CASRDGGTGGQPQHF.

The gene calls are TRBV2 and TRBJ1-1, with 11 nucleotides matching TRBD1. The V and J ends lost 10 bases and 4 bases, in that order; junction bases with no gene match: 5. Looked up from germline, CDR1 is SNHLY and CDR2 is FYNNEI. The CDR3 contains 13 residues. In nucleotides, the CDR3 is TGTGCCACAACGGGGACAGGGGGCACTGAAGCTTTCTTT. Amino acid sequence: CATTGTGGTEAFF.

V and J are TRBV6-2 or TRBV6-3 and TRBJ2-1; D unclear. CDR3 size: 16 residues. Germline V gives CDR1 MNHEY, CDR2 SVGEGT. Trimming shortened V by 0 bases and J by 1 base, and 10 bases separated the two germline ends. CDR3 coding DNA: TGTGCCAGCAGTTACTCGATAGCAGATTCCTACAATGAGCAGTTCTTC. Protein product: CASSYSIADSYNEQFF.

This clone showed up just a few times. The chain has TRBV15 and TRBJ2-1, with 9 nucleotides matching TRBD2. The CDR3 runs 21 residues. Germline loops: CDR1 LNHNV, CDR2 YYDKDF (reference sequence). V lost 0 bases and J lost 8; bases outside the gene matches: 23. This CDR3 is CATSRDIGGGSTSGVLYEQFF. Here the CDR3 DNA reads TGTGCCACCAGCAGAGATATAGGGGGCGGATCGACTAGCGGAGTCTTGTATGAGCAGTTCTTC.

The chain couples TRBV6-5 to TRBJ1-1; D gene uncertain. V lost 5 bases, J lost 0 bases, and 7 bases lay in between. Germline V gene data show CDR1 as MNHEY and CDR2 as SVGAGI. This CDR3 is built from 13 residues. CDR3 amino acids: CASSTQVNTEAFF. The CDR3 DNA follows: TGTGCCAGCAGTACTCAAGTGAACACTGAAGCTTTCTTT.

The chain uses TRBV20-1 and TRBJ1-4; D is undetermined. The CDR3 has 13 residues. Germline V gene sequence: CDR1 DFQATT, CDR2 SNEGSKA (reference sequence). Deletions cut 3 bases from V and 7 bases from J, with 12 bases between. The CDR3 is CSASGTRGEKLFF. DNA of the CDR3: TGCAGTGCTAGTGGAACCCGGGGTGAAAAACTGTTTTTT.

This clone appeared a few times. V gene TRBV11-2 combines with J gene TRBJ1-1; no reliable D call. Germline V gene data show CDR1 as SGHAT and CDR2 as FQNNGV. The CDR3 has 15 amino acids. Deletions cut 0 bases from V and 7 bases from J, with 15 bases between. CDR3 region: CASSLDPVAGSEAFF. CDR3 sequence (DNA): TGTGCCAGCAGCTTAGATCCAGTGGCAGGCAGTGAAGCTTTCTTT.

This clone appeared a single time. The chain has TRBV6-6 and TRBJ1-3; 9 bases agree with TRBD1. Germline CDR1 is MNHNY and CDR2 is SVGAGI (reference sequence). The CDR3 covers 16 residues. Losses at the gene ends were 5 bases for V and 4 bases for J; bases not matched to a gene: 9. The CDR3 DNA reads TGTGCCAGCAGTCGAGGGACAGGGTGGCAAGGAAACACCATATATTTT. Its translation is CASSRGTGWQGNTIYF.

This sequence joins TRBV6-5 and TRBJ2-7; a possible D gene is TRBD2 (5 bases). The germline V gene has CDR1 MNHEY and CDR2 SVGAGI. V shed 0 bases and J shed 7 bases, with 19 bases lying between them. There are 16 residues in the CDR3. The CDR3 coding sequence is TGTGCCAGCAGTTACTCCGGAGGAAGCACCCAGAATGAGCAGTACTTC. Protein product: CASSYSGGSTQNEQYF.

This clone came up many times. CDR3 coding DNA: TGTGCCAGTAGTAGGAACGGGGAGTCCTACGAGCAGTACTTC. It translates to CASSRNGESYEQYF. The chain carries TRBV19 and TRBJ2-7; a weak D match, TRBD2 (5 bases). The length of the CDR3 is 14 residues. Trimming pared 4 bases from V and 1 base from J, leaving 11 bases between. The germline V gene encodes CDR1 LNHDA and CDR2 SQIVND (reference sequence).

The chain carries TRBV6-5 and TRBJ1-3; the D is unclear. Trimming took 6 bases from V and 11 from J, leaving 23 bases between them. Germline lookup yields CDR1 MNHEY and CDR2 SVGAGI. CDR3 length equals 15 residues. The CDR3 protein is CASRPDLEVTSAIYF. CDR3 in DNA: TGTGCCAGCAGGCCGGACCTGGAGGTGACATCCGCCATATATTTT.

CDR3 bases: TGTGCCTGGACGAGTATGCATAACTATGGCTACACCTTC. As protein: CAWTSMHNYGYTF. This sequence joins TRBV30 and TRBJ1-2; no clear D gene. The germline V gene has CDR1 GTSNPN and CDR2 SVGIG (reference sequence). This CDR3 has 13 amino acids. The V gene lost 4 bases and the J gene lost 1 base, with 10 bases spanning the gap.

The V and J genes are TRBV28 and TRBJ1-5; TRBD1 aligns across 7 bases. CDR1 is MDHEN, CDR2 SYDVKM, per germline. The CDR3 has 12 amino acids. V gave up 8 bases and J gave up 6 bases; unmatched junction bases: 4. CDR3 DNA: TGTGCCAGCCGACAGGGAGGTCAGCCCCAGCATTTT. Its protein product is CASRQGGQPQHF.

The genes are TRBV5-1 and TRBJ2-3; TRBD1 matches 11 bases. With V trimmed by 2 bases and J by 1 base, 3 bases remained unmatched. The CDR3 spans 16 residues. Germline V gene lookup returns CDR1 SGHRS and CDR2 YFSETQ. In DNA form, the CDR3 reads TGCGCCAGCAGCTTCGGACAGGGGGCTCGCACAGATACGCAGTATTTT. Translated: CASSFGQGARTDTQYF.

This clone was seen at least ten times. The V call is TRBV2, the J call TRBJ1-2; a possible D gene is TRBD1 (6 bases). The V gene's germline CDR1 is SNHLY and CDR2 FYNNEI. The CDR3 is 14 residues long. V lost 1 base to trimming and J lost 3 bases, with 9 bases between them. CDR3 protein: CASSEDRVDYGYTF. The CDR3 DNA reads TGTGCCAGCAGTGAAGACAGGGTCGACTATGGCTACACCTTC.